The clone carrying this TCR beta chain came up a few times. The antigen is not known. Every sample yielded at least 6.5 million isolated PBMCs. The data belong to a study of blood T cells in healthy people across ages. Study observations and caveats: Naive and antigen-experienced cells could not be conclusively compared, given unsorted PBMCs. Long-lived donors had more naive CD4+ cells and higher diversity than aged donors. A roughly linear fall in TCR beta diversity per million T cells was seen with increasing age.

The CDR3 spans 14 residues. The V and J ends lost 2 bases and 4 bases respectively, with 11 bases between them. The germline V gene has CDR1 WSHSY and CDR2 SAAADI. The use of a sample-barcoded 5' primer and a J-beta primer mix characterized a second PCR of about 7 to 12 cycles. TCRdb independently ran MiXCR on the 5' RACE reads; one entry per CDR3 protein. The sample holds roughly 1.6 million distinct CDR3 sequences, 30% to 40% seen once. The sample was blood. This receptor was taken from a woman between 25 and 40 years old in good health. This sequence joins TRBV10-2 and TRBJ2-5; a possible D gene is TRBD1 (7 bases). CDR3 region: CASSEMQGGETQYF. CDR3 coding DNA: TGCGCCAGCAGTGAGATGCAGGGGGGAGAGACCCAGTACTTC.